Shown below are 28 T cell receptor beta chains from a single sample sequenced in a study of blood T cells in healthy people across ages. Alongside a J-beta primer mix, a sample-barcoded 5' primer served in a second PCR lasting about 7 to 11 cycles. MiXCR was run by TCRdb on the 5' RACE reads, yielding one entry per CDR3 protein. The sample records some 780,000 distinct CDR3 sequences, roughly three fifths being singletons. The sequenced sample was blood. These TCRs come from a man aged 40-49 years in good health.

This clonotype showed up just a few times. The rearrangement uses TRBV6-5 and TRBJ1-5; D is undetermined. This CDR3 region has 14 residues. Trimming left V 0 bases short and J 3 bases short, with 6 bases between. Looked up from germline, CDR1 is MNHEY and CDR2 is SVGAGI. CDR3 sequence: CASSYSGPNQPQHF. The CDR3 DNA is TGTGCCAGCAGTTACTCTGGGCCCAATCAGCCCCAGCATTTT.

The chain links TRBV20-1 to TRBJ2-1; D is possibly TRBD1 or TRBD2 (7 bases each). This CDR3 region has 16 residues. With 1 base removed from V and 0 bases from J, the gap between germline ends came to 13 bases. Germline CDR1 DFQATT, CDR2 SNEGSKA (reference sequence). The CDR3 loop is CSARGTRGGSYNEQFF. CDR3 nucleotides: TGCAGTGCTAGAGGTACCAGGGGGGGCTCCTACAATGAGCAGTTCTTC.

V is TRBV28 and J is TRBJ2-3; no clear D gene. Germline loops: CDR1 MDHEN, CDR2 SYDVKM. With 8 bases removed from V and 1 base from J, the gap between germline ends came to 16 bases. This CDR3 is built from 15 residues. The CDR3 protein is CASQTLEVGTDTQYF. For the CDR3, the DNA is TGTGCCAGCCAGACACTCGAGGTGGGCACAGATACGCAGTATTTT.

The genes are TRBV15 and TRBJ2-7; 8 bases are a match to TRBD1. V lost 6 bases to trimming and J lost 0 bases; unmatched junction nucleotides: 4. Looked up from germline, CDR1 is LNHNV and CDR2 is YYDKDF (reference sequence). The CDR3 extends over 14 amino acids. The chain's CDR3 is CATRLDRASYEQYF. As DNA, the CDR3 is TGTGCCACCAGATTGGACAGGGCCTCCTACGAGCAGTACTTC.

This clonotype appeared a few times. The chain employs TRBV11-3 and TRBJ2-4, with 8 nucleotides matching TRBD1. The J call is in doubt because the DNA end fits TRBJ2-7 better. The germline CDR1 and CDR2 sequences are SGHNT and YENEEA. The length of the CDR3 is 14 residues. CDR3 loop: CASSLNRGYHEQYF. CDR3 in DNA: TGTGCCAGCAGCTTGAACAGGGGGTATCACGAGCAGTACTTC.

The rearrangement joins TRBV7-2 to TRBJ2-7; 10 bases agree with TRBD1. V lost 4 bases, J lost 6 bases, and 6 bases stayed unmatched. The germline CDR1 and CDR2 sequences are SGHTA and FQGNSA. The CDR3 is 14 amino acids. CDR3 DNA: TGTGCCAGCAGCTCGGGACAGGGGTATGGCGAGCAGTACTTC. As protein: CASSSGQGYGEQYF.

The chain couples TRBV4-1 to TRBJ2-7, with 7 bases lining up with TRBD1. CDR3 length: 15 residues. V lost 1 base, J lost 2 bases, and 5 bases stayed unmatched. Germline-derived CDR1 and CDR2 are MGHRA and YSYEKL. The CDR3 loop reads CASSQVSTGAYEQYF. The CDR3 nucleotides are TGCGCCAGCAGCCAAGTAAGTACAGGGGCCTACGAGCAGTACTTC.

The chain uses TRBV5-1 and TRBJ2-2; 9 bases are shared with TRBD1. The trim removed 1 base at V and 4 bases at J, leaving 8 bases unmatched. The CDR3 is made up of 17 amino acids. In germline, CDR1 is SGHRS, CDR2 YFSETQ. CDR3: CASSLTPPGQGTGELFF. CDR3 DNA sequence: TGCGCCAGCAGCTTGACACCTCCGGGACAGGGCACCGGGGAGCTGTTTTTT.

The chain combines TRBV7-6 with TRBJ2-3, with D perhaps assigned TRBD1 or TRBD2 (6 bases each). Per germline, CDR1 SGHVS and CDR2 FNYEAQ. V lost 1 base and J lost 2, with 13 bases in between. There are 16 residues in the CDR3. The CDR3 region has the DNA TGTGCCAGCAGCTTAGGCGCGGGACACAACACAGATACGCAGTATTTT. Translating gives CASSLGAGHNTDTQYF.

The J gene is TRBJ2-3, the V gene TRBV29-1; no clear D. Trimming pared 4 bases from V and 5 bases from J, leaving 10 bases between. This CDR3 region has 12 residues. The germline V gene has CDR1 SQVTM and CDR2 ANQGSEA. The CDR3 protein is CSVAASLDTQYF. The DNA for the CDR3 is TGCAGCGTTGCGGCTAGTTTAGATACGCAGTATTTT.

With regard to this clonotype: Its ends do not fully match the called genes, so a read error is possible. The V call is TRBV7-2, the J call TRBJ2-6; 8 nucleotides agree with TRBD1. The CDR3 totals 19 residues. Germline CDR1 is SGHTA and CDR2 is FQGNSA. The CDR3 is CASSLPLVAGGLGANVPTF. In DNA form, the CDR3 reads TGTGCCAGCAGCTTACCCTTGGTGGCAGGGGGCCTTGGGGCCAACGTCCCGACTTTC.

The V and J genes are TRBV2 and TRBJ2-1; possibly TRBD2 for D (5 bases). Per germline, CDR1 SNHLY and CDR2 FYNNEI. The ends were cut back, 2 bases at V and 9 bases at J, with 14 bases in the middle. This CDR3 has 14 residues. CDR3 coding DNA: TGTGCCAGCAGTGAACTGATCGGGGTTGGTGAGCAGTTCTTC. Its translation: CASSELIGVGEQFF.

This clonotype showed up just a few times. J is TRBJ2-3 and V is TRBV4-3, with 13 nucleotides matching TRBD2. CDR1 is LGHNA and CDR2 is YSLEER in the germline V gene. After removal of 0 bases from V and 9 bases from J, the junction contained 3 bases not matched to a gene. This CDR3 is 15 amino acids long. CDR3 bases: TGCGCCAGCAGCCAAGAAGGGACTAGCGGGACCACGCAGTATTTT. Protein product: CASSQEGTSGTTQYF.

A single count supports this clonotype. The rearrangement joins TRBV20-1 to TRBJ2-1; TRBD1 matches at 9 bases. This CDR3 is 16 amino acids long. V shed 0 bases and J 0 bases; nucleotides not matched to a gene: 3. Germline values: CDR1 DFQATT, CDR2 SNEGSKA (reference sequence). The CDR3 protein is CSARDLTGGSYNEQFF. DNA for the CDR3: TGCAGTGCTAGAGATCTGACAGGGGGCTCCTACAATGAGCAGTTCTTC.

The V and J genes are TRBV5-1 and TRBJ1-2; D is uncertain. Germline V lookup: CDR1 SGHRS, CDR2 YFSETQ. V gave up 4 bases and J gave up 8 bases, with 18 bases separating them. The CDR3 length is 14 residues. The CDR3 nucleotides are TGCGCCAGCAGCGTTGATGAGGAAGTCTACGGCTACACCTTC. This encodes CASSVDEEVYGYTF. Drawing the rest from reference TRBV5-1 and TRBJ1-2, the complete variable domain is KAGVTQTPRYLIKTRGQQVTLSCSPISGHRSVSWYQQTPGQGLQFLFEYFSETQRNKGNFPGRFSGRQFSNSRSEMNVSTLELGDSALYLCASSVDEEVYGYTFGSGTRLTVV.

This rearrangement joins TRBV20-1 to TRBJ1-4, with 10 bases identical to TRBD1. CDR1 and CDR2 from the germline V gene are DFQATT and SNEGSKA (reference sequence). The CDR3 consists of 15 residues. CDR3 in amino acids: CSLFQMGTGAEKLFF. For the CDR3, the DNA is TGCAGCCTCTTTCAGATGGGGACAGGGGCTGAAAAACTGTTTTTT.

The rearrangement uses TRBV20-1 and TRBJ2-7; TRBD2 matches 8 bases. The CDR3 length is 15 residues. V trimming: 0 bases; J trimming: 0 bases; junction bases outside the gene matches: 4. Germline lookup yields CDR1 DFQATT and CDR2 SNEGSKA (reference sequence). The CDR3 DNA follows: TGCAGTGCTAGAGATCGGGGGGGTGGCTCCTACGAGCAGTACTTC. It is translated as CSARDRGGGSYEQYF.

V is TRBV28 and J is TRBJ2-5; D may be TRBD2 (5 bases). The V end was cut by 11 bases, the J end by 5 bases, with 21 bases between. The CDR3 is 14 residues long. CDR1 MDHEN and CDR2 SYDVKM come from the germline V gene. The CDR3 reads CAPRRQAGWETQYF. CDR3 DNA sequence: TGTGCCCCCCGGAGGCAGGCAGGCTGGGAGACCCAGTACTTC. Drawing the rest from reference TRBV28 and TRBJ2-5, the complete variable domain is DVKVTQSSRYLVKRTGEKVFLECVQDMDHENMFWYRQDPGLGLRLIYFSYDVKMKEKGDIPEGYSVSREKKERFSLILESASTNQTSMYLCAPRRQAGWETQYFGPGTRLLVL.

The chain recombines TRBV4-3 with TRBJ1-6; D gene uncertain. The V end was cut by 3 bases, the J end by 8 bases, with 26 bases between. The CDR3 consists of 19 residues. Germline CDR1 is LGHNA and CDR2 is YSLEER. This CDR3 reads CASSHPPTGPESQHSPLHF. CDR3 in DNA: TGCGCCAGCAGCCATCCTCCGACCGGGCCCGAGAGTCAGCATTCACCCCTCCACTTT.

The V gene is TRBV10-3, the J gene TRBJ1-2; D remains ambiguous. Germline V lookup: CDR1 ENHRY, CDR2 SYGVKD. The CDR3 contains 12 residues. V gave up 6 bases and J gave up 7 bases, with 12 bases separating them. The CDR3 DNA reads TGTGCCATCAGCGGCTCGGAGGGTGGCTACACCTTC. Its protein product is CAISGSEGGYTF.

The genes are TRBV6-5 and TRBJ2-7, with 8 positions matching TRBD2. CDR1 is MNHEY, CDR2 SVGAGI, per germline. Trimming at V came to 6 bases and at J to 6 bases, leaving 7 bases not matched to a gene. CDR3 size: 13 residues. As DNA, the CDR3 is TGTGCCAGCAGCCGAGTCGGGGGGGGCGAGCAGTACTTC. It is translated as CASSRVGGGEQYF.

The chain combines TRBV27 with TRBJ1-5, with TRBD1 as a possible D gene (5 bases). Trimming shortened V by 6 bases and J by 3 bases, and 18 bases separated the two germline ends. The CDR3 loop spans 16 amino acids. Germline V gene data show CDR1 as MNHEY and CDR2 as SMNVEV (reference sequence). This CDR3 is CASSTGRSGFNQPQHF. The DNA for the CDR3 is TGTGCCAGCAGCACGGGTCGGTCAGGGTTCAATCAGCCCCAGCATTTT.

The CDR3 spells CASSLAGSTGDTQYF. For the CDR3, the DNA is TGTGCCAGCAGCTTAGCGGGCTCCACGGGGGATACGCAGTATTTT. The rearrangement joins TRBV7-9 to TRBJ2-3, with D perhaps TRBD2 (5 bases). This CDR3 contains 15 residues. CDR1 is SEHNR and CDR2 is FQNEAQ in the germline V gene (reference sequence). V was shortened by 0 bases and J by 6 bases, with 13 bases between the two germline ends.

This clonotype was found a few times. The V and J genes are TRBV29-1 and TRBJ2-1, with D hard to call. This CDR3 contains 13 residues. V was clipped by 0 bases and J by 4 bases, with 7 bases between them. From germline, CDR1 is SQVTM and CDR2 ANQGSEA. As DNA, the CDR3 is TGCAGCGTTGAAGATTTAGGGTACAATGAGCAGTTCTTC. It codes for CSVEDLGYNEQFF.

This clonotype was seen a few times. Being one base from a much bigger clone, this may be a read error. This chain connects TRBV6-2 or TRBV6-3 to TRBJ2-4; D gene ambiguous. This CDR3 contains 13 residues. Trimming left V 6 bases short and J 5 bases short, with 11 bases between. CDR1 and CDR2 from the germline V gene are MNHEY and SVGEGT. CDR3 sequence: CASRRKSENIQYF. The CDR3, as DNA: TGTGCCAGCAGAAGAAAATCGGAAAACATTCAGTACTTC.

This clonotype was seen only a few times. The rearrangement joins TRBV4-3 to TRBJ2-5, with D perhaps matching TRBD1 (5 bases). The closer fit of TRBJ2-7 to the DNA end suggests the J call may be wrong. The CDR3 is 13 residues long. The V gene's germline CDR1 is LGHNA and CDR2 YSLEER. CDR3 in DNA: TGCGCCAGCAGCCAAGATCAGGGTTACGAGCAGTACTTC. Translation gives CASSQDQGYEQYF.

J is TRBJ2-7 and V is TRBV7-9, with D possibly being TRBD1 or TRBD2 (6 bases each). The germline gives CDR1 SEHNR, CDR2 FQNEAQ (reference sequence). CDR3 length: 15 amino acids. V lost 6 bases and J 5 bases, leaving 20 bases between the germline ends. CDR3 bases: TGTGCCAGCAGGGACTGGAATTTCGGGGGCCACGAGCAGTACTTC. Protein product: CASRDWNFGGHEQYF.

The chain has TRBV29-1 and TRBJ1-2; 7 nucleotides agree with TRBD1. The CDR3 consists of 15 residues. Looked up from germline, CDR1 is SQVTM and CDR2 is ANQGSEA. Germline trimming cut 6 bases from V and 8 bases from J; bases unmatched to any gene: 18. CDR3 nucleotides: TGCAGCGTGGACCGGGACAGAGACAACTATACGGGCTACACCTTC. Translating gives CSVDRDRDNYTGYTF.